This is a list of T cell receptor beta chains from one sample in a study of blood T cell repertoires in COVID-19. Some clones are missing from TCRdb's copy, which holds only in-frame ones; the method was immunoSEQ multiplex PCR. Found here are some 370,000 clones, 89% of them singletons; the top ten hold more than 0.95%. Material for sequencing was peripheral blood. These receptor sequences come from a man between 40 and 49 years old with acute or convalescent COVID-19. CDR3s include the opening cysteine and the closing phenylalanine or tryptophan. A D gene is named only where the DNA matches it firmly. Only part of the rows carry a size: once, few, many, or a class if the clone is expanded.

few	NA	TRBV28	TRBJ1-2	TGTGCCAGCACTGTCTCCCCGGGGGGCTACACCTTC	CASTVSPGGYTF
NA	TRBD2	TRBV5-5	TRBJ2-5	TGTGCCAGCAGCACCCAAACGGGAGGGCCCAAAGAGACCCAGTACTTC	CASSTQTGGPKETQYF
NA	NA	TRBV19	TRBJ1-5	TGTGCCAGTAGTCCCTCGGAGGGCGGCAATCAGCCCCAGCATTTT	CASSPSEGGNQPQHF
NA	TRBD1	TRBV19	TRBJ1-6	TGTGCCAGTACCGCCGGGACAGGGGGGAGAGGATCACCCCTCCACTTT	CASTAGTGGRGSPLHF
once	TRBD2	TRBV10-3	TRBJ2-7	TGTGCCATCAGCCACCCGGGACTAGCGTCGTACGAGCAGTACTTC	CAISHPGLASYEQYF
NA	NA	TRBV11-3	TRBJ2-3	TGTGCCAGCAGCCTAGGCACCCCTTGGGGTCCCAGGGTAACAGATACGCAGTATTTT	CASSLGTPWGPRVTDTQYF
NA	TRBD2	TRBV19	TRBJ2-2	TGTGCCAGTAGTATTGATGGTAGCGGGGGGGCCGCGGCCGGGGAGCTGTTTTTT	CASSIDGSGGAAAGELFF
NA	TRBD2	TRBV9	TRBJ2-7	TGTGCCAGCAGCCCAGGGGTAGCGGGAGACTACGAGCAGTACTTC	CASSPGVAGDYEQYF
NA	TRBD2	TRBV10-3	TRBJ2-5	TGTGCCATCAGTAGCGGGGGGGCGAGGGAGACCCAGTACTTC	CAISSGGARETQYF
NA	TRBD1	TRBV7-8	TRBJ1-5	TGTGCCAGCAGCCCCGGGACAGGGGGTGGTCAGCCCCAGCATTTT	CASSPGTGGGQPQHF
NA	NA	TRBV12-3/TRBV12-4	TRBJ1-1	TGTGCCAGCAGTTTGGGCTACCTTGAAGCTTTCTTT	CASSLGYLEAFF
NA	NA	TRBV2	TRBJ2-5	TGTGCCAGCAGTGAAGAACCCCGAGTGACCCAGTACTTC	CASSEEPRVTQYF
NA	TRBD2	TRBV10-3	TRBJ2-1	TGTGCCATCAGCCGCGGACTAGCGGGCAATGAGCAGTTCTTC	CAISRGLAGNEQFF
NA	NA	TRBV7-2	TRBJ2-7	TGTGCCAGCAGCCAAGGGCAGGACAGAAACGAGCAGTACTTC	CASSQGQDRNEQYF
NA	NA	TRBV4-1	TRBJ1-6	TGCGCCAGCAGCCAAGGTAGTTCACCCCTCCACTTT	CASSQGSSPLHF
NA	TRBD1	TRBV29-1	TRBJ2-5	TGCAGCGGTTTGACAGGGGGAGAAGAGACCCAGTACTTC	CSGLTGGEETQYF
NA	NA	TRBV5-6	TRBJ2-5	TGTGCCAGCAGCTTGGGGTTGGAGGGGCGCGGGGAGACCCAGTACTTC	CASSLGLEGRGETQYF
NA	NA	TRBV7-2	TRBJ1-5	TGTGCCAGCAGCTTAAGCGGGTATGGTAGCAATCAGCCCCAGCATTTT	CASSLSGYGSNQPQHF
NA	NA	TRBV9	TRBJ2-7	TGTGCCAGCAGCCCAGGTGACATTTCCTACGAGCAGTACTTC	CASSPGDISYEQYF
NA	TRBD1	TRBV5-1	TRBJ2-7	TGCGCCAGCCGCTGGGACAGCTACGAGCAGTACTTC	CASRWDSYEQYF
NA	NA	TRBV12-3/TRBV12-4	TRBJ1-2	TGTGCCAGCAGTGCGACAGACTATGGCTACACCTTC	CASSATDYGYTF
NA	TRBD2	TRBV19	TRBJ2-1	TGTGCCAGTAGTATACTAGCGGGACATTACAATGAGCAGTTCTTC	CASSILAGHYNEQFF
NA	NA	TRBV5-4	TRBJ2-3	TGTGCCAGCAACATATACAGGGATGCAGATACGCAGTATTTT	CASNIYRDADTQYF
NA	NA	TRBV5-1	TRBJ2-2	TGCGCCAGCAGCTTGGCGGTTACCGGGGAGCTGTTTTTT	CASSLAVTGELFF
NA	TRBD2	TRBV2	TRBJ2-1	TGTGCCAGCAGTGAGGGTAGCGGGAGGTACAATGAGCAGTTCTTC	CASSEGSGRYNEQFF
NA	NA	TRBV5-1	TRBJ1-1	TGCGCCAGCAGCTTGCAACCAGCGTTGAACACTGAAGCTTTCTTT	CASSLQPALNTEAFF
NA	TRBD1	TRBV3-1/TRBV3-2	TRBJ2-3	TGTGCCAGCAGCCAAAAGGACAGGGGGTCAGATACGCAGTATTTT	CASSQKDRGSDTQYF
NA	TRBD1	TRBV3-1/TRBV3-2	TRBJ1-5	TGTGCCAGCAGCCAAGCGACACAGGGGGGCACGGGTCAGCCCCAGCATTTT	CASSQATQGGTGQPQHF
NA	NA	TRBV12-3/TRBV12-4	TRBJ1-4	TGTGCCAGCAGTTTCGGTTCTAATGAAAAACTGTTTTTT	CASSFGSNEKLFF
NA	TRBD2	TRBV6-5	TRBJ2-2	TGTGCCAGCAGTTACTGGAGCGGGGTGACCGGGGAGCTGTTTTTT	CASSYWSGVTGELFF
NA	TRBD2	TRBV3-1/TRBV3-2	TRBJ2-7	TGTGCCAGCAGCCAAGGCGGGGGTATGTACGAGCAGTACTTC	CASSQGGGMYEQYF
NA	TRBD1	TRBV7-9	TRBJ1-6	TGTGCCAGCAGCTTCGCGGGGACAGCCAATTCACCCCTCCACTTT	CASSFAGTANSPLHF
NA	NA	TRBV7-2	TRBJ1-4	TGTGCCAGCAGCCCGTCCCCGGGACACGTTAATGAAAAACTGTTTTTT	CASSPSPGHVNEKLFF
once	TRBD1	TRBV7-9	TRBJ2-7	TGTGCCAGCAGCCTTAGGACAGGGGGTTTTTCCGAGCAGTACTTC	CASSLRTGGFSEQYF
NA	TRBD1	TRBV7-9	TRBJ1-2	TGTGCCAGCAGCGGACAGGGGGCGACTAACTATGGCTACACCTTC	CASSGQGATNYGYTF
NA	NA	TRBV7-2	TRBJ1-5	TGTGCCAGCAGCTTACGCGGATCCAATCAGCCCCAGCATTTT	CASSLRGSNQPQHF